This TCR beta chain comes out of a study of shared clonotypes between healthy human individuals. Study-wide background: The study drew on a couple of women and a few men aged 18 to 49 as donors. CD4 naive cells filled three plates per donor, CD4 memory three, CD8 naive two and CD8 memory one. Whole-study findings and limits: The study's rarefaction showed incomplete sorted-subset sequencing despite large depth. Relative to memory subsets, naive subsets generally showed larger estimated richness.

Trimming cost V 4 bases and J 1 base, with 11 bases left between them. The CDR3 runs to 15 residues. In germline, CDR1 is SGDLS, CDR2 YYNGEE. This clone was seen only once. The antigen is undetermined. Terminally differentiated effector memory CD45RA+ cells were excluded from the naive CD8 cells, which were CD45RO-negative and positively selected for CCR7. Sequenced by immunoSEQ multiplex PCR; TCRdb stores in-frame clones only, minus some. The repertoire includes roughly 2,000,000 clones, about 93% of them detected once, and about 1.6% sits in the top ten. This receptor was identified in a man aged 18 to 30 in good health. Some clones in this sample may be carry-over from other donors' samples. The chain couples TRBV9 to TRBJ1-4; TRBD1 is a possible D gene (5 bases). Source material: naive CD8+ T cells from PBMCs. CDR3 amino acids: CASSLGTVTNEKLFF. CDR3 in DNA: TGTGCCAGCAGCTTGGGGACGGTAACTAATGAAAAACTGTTTTTT.